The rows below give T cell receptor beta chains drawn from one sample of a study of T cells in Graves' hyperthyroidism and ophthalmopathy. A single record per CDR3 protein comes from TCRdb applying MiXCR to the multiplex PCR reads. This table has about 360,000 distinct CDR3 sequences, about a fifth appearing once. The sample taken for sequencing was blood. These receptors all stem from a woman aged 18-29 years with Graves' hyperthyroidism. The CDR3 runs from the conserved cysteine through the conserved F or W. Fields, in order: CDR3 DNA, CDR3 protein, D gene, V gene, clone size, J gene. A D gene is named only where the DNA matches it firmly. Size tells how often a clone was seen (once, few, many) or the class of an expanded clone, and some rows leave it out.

CDR3nt: TGCAGTGCTAGAGATGGGGGTGGGACCGGGGAGCTGTTTTTT; CDR3aa: CSARDGGGTGELFF; d_gene: NA; v_gene: TRBV20-1; abundance: many; j_gene: TRBJ2-2
CDR3nt: TGTGCCAGCAGCCGGACGTTGAACACTGAAGCTTTCTTT; CDR3aa: CASSRTLNTEAFF; d_gene: NA; v_gene: TRBV14; abundance: many; j_gene: TRBJ1-1
CDR3nt: TGCGCCAGCAGCTTGGGGACGACGGGGGGCAACACCGGGGAGCTGTTTTTT; CDR3aa: CASSLGTTGGNTGELFF; d_gene: NA; v_gene: TRBV5-1; abundance: NA; j_gene: TRBJ2-2
CDR3nt: TGTGCCAGCAGCCCCATGGACGAGCAGTACTTC; CDR3aa: CASSPMDEQYF; d_gene: NA; v_gene: TRBV6-1; abundance: many; j_gene: TRBJ2-7
CDR3nt: TGCGCCAGCCGATTGACGTACTCCTACGAGCAGTACTTC; CDR3aa: CASRLTYSYEQYF; d_gene: NA; v_gene: TRBV5-1; abundance: few; j_gene: TRBJ2-7
CDR3nt: TGCAGCGTTGACGGGGACAGGGATCACTACGAGCAGTACTTC; CDR3aa: CSVDGDRDHYEQYF; d_gene: TRBD1; v_gene: TRBV29-1; abundance: NA; j_gene: TRBJ2-7
CDR3nt: TGTGCCAGCAGTTTGGGGCATCCGGCCCTTTCACCCCTCCACTTT; CDR3aa: CASSLGHPALSPLHF; d_gene: NA; v_gene: TRBV28; abundance: once; j_gene: TRBJ1-6
CDR3nt: TGTGCCAGCAGCCGGGGACAGGGGGAGACCCAGTACTTC; CDR3aa: CASSRGQGETQYF; d_gene: TRBD1; v_gene: TRBV6-1; abundance: many; j_gene: TRBJ2-5
CDR3nt: TGTGCCAGCAGCCTCGGCGGGGATACCACTGAAGCTTTCTTT; CDR3aa: CASSLGGDTTEAFF; d_gene: NA; v_gene: TRBV12-3/TRBV12-4; abundance: many; j_gene: TRBJ1-1
CDR3nt: TGTGCCACCGAGGGGGGCGGGAATCAGCCCCAGCATTTT; CDR3aa: CATEGGGNQPQHF; d_gene: NA; v_gene: TRBV10-3; abundance: many; j_gene: TRBJ1-5
CDR3nt: TGTGCCAGCAGTCCCCGGACGGGAAGGAGGACTTACGAGGAGTACTTC; CDR3aa: CASSPRTGRRTYEEYF; d_gene: NA; v_gene: TRBV6-1; abundance: many; j_gene: TRBJ2-7
CDR3nt: TGCGCCAGGGAGACCAGCCGCGGTAGAGTCAAAAACATTCAGTACTTC; CDR3aa: CARETSRGRVKNIQYF; d_gene: NA; v_gene: TRBV5-1; abundance: many; j_gene: TRBJ2-4
CDR3nt: TGTGCCAGCAGTGATTGGGGGAGGGGCACTGAAGCTTTCTTT; CDR3aa: CASSDWGRGTEAFF; d_gene: NA; v_gene: TRBV6-1; abundance: many; j_gene: TRBJ1-1
CDR3nt: TGTGCCAGCAGTTTTCGGGGGAGAGCAGATACGCAGTATTTT; CDR3aa: CASSFRGRADTQYF; d_gene: NA; v_gene: TRBV28; abundance: NA; j_gene: TRBJ2-3
CDR3nt: TGTGCCAGCTCACCGGGGACAGCGAACACTGAAGCTTGCTTT; CDR3aa: CASSPGTANTEACF; d_gene: TRBD1; v_gene: TRBV18; abundance: NA; j_gene: TRBJ1-1
CDR3nt: TGTGCCAGCAGCTTATGGCAGGCCACGGAGCAGTACTTC; CDR3aa: CASSLWQATEQYF; d_gene: NA; v_gene: TRBV7-9; abundance: many; j_gene: TRBJ2-7
CDR3nt: TGTGCCAGCAGCTTGGCCGGGACAGGGGGCCGCGAGCAGTACTTC; CDR3aa: CASSLAGTGGREQYF; d_gene: TRBD1; v_gene: TRBV5-5; abundance: many; j_gene: TRBJ2-7
CDR3nt: TGTGCCAGCAGCCCTGACAGCACCTCAATCAATCAGCCCCAGCATTTT; CDR3aa: CASSPDSTSINQPQHF; d_gene: NA; v_gene: TRBV5-6; abundance: NA; j_gene: TRBJ1-5
CDR3nt: TGTGCCTGGAGAAACAGGGGGCGAAACTATGGCTACACCTTC; CDR3aa: CAWRNRGRNYGYTF; d_gene: TRBD1; v_gene: TRBV30; abundance: many; j_gene: TRBJ1-2
CDR3nt: TGTGCCAGCAAAAAAACCTTCAGGGGTTCGGACACTGAAGCTTTCTTT; CDR3aa: CASKKTFRGSDTEAFF; d_gene: NA; v_gene: TRBV6-1; abundance: many; j_gene: TRBJ1-1
CDR3nt: TGTGCCAGCAGCCCCCCCGGCTGGAACACTGAAGCTTTCTTT; CDR3aa: CASSPPGWNTEAFF; d_gene: NA; v_gene: TRBV3-1; abundance: NA; j_gene: TRBJ1-1
CDR3nt: TGTGCCAGCACTGTCGGGGCGGGCTATGGCTACACCTTC; CDR3aa: CASTVGAGYGYTF; d_gene: NA; v_gene: TRBV12-3/TRBV12-4; abundance: many; j_gene: TRBJ1-2
CDR3nt: TGTGCCAGTACCTGGGACACTCAAAGCAATCAGCCCCAGCATTTT; CDR3aa: CASTWDTQSNQPQHF; d_gene: NA; v_gene: TRBV6-1; abundance: NA; j_gene: TRBJ1-5
CDR3nt: TGTGCCAGCAGTTTGACAGGGAGAATGGGCGACTTT; CDR3aa: CASSLTGRMGDF; d_gene: TRBD1; v_gene: TRBV28; abundance: many; j_gene: TRBJ1-1
CDR3nt: TGTGCCAGCAGTCCAGGGACTAGCGGGGGGTTCTACGAGCAGTACTTC; CDR3aa: CASSPGTSGGFYEQYF; d_gene: TRBD2; v_gene: TRBV28; abundance: many; j_gene: TRBJ2-7
CDR3nt: TGCAGTTTCCGGGGGTACACTGAAGCTTTCTTT; CDR3aa: CSFRGYTEAFF; d_gene: NA; v_gene: TRBV20-1; abundance: NA; j_gene: TRBJ1-1
CDR3nt: TGTGCCAGCAGCAACCGAGGGAGCTCCTATAATTCACCCCTCCACTTT; CDR3aa: CASSNRGSSYNSPLHF; d_gene: NA; v_gene: TRBV7-3; abundance: NA; j_gene: TRBJ1-6
CDR3nt: TGTGCCAGCAGTGAATACGGTGGGAACACTGAAGCTTTCTTT; CDR3aa: CASSEYGGNTEAFF; d_gene: NA; v_gene: TRBV6-1; abundance: many; j_gene: TRBJ1-1
CDR3nt: TGTGCCAGCAGTTCCCCTTTAGCGGGGCAAGAGACCCAGTACTTC; CDR3aa: CASSSPLAGQETQYF; d_gene: TRBD2; v_gene: TRBV28; abundance: many; j_gene: TRBJ2-5
CDR3nt: TGTGCCAGCAGTATAGGGGCAGGGGGCTCTGAAGCTTTCTTT; CDR3aa: CASSIGAGGSEAFF; d_gene: TRBD1; v_gene: TRBV28; abundance: many; j_gene: TRBJ1-1
CDR3nt: TGTGCCAGCAGCCAAGAGGTGGGACAGGGCTATGGCTACACCTTC; CDR3aa: CASSQEVGQGYGYTF; d_gene: TRBD1; v_gene: TRBV4-2; abundance: many; j_gene: TRBJ1-2
CDR3nt: TGCAGTGCCCTGGACAGTGGAGCGGAGACCCAGTACTTC; CDR3aa: CSALDSGAETQYF; d_gene: NA; v_gene: TRBV20-1; abundance: NA; j_gene: TRBJ2-5
CDR3nt: TGTGCCAGCAGTCCCGGGACTAGTGGGCTGGAGACCCAGTACTTC; CDR3aa: CASSPGTSGLETQYF; d_gene: TRBD2; v_gene: TRBV12-3/TRBV12-4; abundance: many; j_gene: TRBJ2-5